Here is one T cell receptor beta chain with its context. This entry is derived from a study of cytomegalovirus exposure and HLA in healthy donors. Trimming removed 1 base at V and 5 bases at J, with 5 bases between. The CDR3 has 12 residues. Germline-derived CDR1 and CDR2 are MDHEN and SYDVKM. TCRdb's copy holds only in-frame clones and misses some; the assay was immunoSEQ multiplex PCR. The data show some 350,000 clones, with 75% to 90% seen just once and about 1% held by the top ten. The sequencing sample was made of PBMCs. This clonotype originated in a woman aged 25 to 39 in good health and CMV-seropositive. The rearrangement joins TRBV28 to TRBJ2-5; D gene unclear. In DNA, the CDR3 is TGTGCCAGCAGTTTATCGAGGGAGACCCAGTACTTC. Translated: CASSLSRETQYF.